One and the same sample provided the 7 T cell receptor beta chains below, sequenced in a study of shared clonotypes between healthy human individuals. Method: immunoSEQ multiplex PCR; TCRdb's copy keeps in-frame clones and lacks some. The sample shows hundreds of thousands of clones, roughly 72% of them seen only once. The sequencing sample was made of memory CD4+ T cells sorted from blood. Subset denoted: CD45RA-negative fraction. The receptor set was obtained from a young woman in good health.

V is TRBV9 and J is TRBJ1-2, with 7 bases matching TRBD1. This CDR3 region has 14 residues. The junction had 6 bases not matched to a gene; V was cut back by 4 bases and J by 3 bases. Per the germline V gene, CDR1 is SGDLS and CDR2 is YYNGEE. The CDR3 is CASSPGQEYYGYTF. The CDR3 DNA reads as TGTGCCAGCAGCCCAGGACAGGAATACTATGGCTACACCTTC.

The chain uses TRBV28 and TRBJ2-3; the match to TRBD2 covers 14 bases. V was clipped by 3 bases and J by 2 bases; unmatched bases: 4. This CDR3 has 17 amino acids. Germline V gives CDR1 MDHEN, CDR2 SYDVKM. The CDR3 DNA sequence: TGTGCCAGCAGTTTGGCGGGACTAGCGGGAGTCACAGATACGCAGTATTTT. The encoded protein is CASSLAGLAGVTDTQYF.

The chain is built from TRBV28 and TRBJ1-2, with TRBD1 matching 8 bases. CDR3 length equals 15 residues. With 4 bases clipped from V and 2 bases from J, the junction kept 6 bases outside the gene matches. The germline V gene encodes CDR1 MDHEN and CDR2 SYDVKM. This CDR3 reads CASSSPGQVNYGYTF. The DNA of the CDR3 is TGTGCCAGCAGTTCACCGGGACAGGTGAACTATGGCTACACCTTC.

The V call is TRBV19, the J call TRBJ2-6; D remains ambiguous. The CDR3 has 15 residues. The germline V gene has CDR1 LNHDA and CDR2 SQIVND (reference sequence). V was trimmed by 6 bases and J by 0 bases, leaving 9 bases between them. CDR3 amino acids: CASRLLYSGANVLTF. The DNA for the CDR3 is TGTGCCAGTAGACTCCTGTACTCTGGGGCCAACGTCCTGACTTTC. The variable domain in full, with the rest retrieved from reference TRBV19 and TRBJ2-6, is DGGITQSPKYLFRKEGQNVTLSCEQNLNHDAMYWYRQDPGQGLRLIYYSQIVNDFQKGDIAEGYSVSREKKESFPLTVTSAQKNPTAFYLCASRLLYSGANVLTFGAGSRLTVL.

The rearrangement uses TRBV5-4 and TRBJ2-3, with TRBD2 matching 9 bases. Losses at the gene ends were 1 base for V and 1 base for J; bases not matched to a gene: 16. The CDR3 spans 20 residues. CDR1 and CDR2 from the germline V gene are SGHNT and YYREEE (reference sequence). The CDR3 bases are TGTGCCAGCAGCTTGACGGGGCTGAGGCCTCTAGCGGGGCGCACAGATACGCAGTATTTT. It codes for CASSLTGLRPLAGRTDTQYF.

The chain uses TRBV5-4 and TRBJ1-2, with D hard to call. Per the germline V gene, CDR1 is SGHNT and CDR2 is YYREEE (reference sequence). The CDR3 totals 14 residues. The V gene lost 4 bases and the J gene lost 2 bases, with 12 bases spanning the gap. CDR3 bases: TGTGCCAGCAGCCCCGAGCAGTTGAACTATGGCTACACCTTC. The encoded protein is CASSPEQLNYGYTF.

This chain uses TRBV2 with TRBJ1-5; D is unresolved. Germline values: CDR1 SNHLY, CDR2 FYNNEI. V lost 6 bases to trimming and J lost 5 bases, with 14 bases between them. The CDR3 is 14 amino acids. CDR3 DNA: TGTGCCAGCAGCCCAACCGGGAGGGATCAGCCCCAGCATTTT. This translates into CASSPTGRDQPQHF.